This TCR beta chain was observed in a study of neoadjuvant anti-PD-1 for oral cavity cancer. Overall study results and limits: Higher pretreatment blood Treg/Th17 ratios correlated with higher pretreatment blood and lower post-treatment tumor TCRbeta clonality. TCR analyses covered only a few patients per response group.

Sequenced by immunoSEQ multiplex PCR; TCRdb stores in-frame clones only, minus some. Among approximately 4,300 clones listed, roughly 64% were seen once. This clone was seen a single time. The antigen is not known. The sequence came from a person between 40 and 79 years old with oral cavity squamous cell carcinoma. The specimen was tumor tissue, collected before nivolumab (anti-PD-1) treatment.

CDR3 bases: TGTGCCAGTCATCGTGGCCCATGGACCGGGGAGCTGTTTTTT. Residues: CASHRGPWTGELFF. The J gene is TRBJ2-2, the V gene TRBV19, with no clear D. V lost 8 bases to trimming and J lost 5 bases, with 15 bases between them. Germline values: CDR1 LNHDA, CDR2 SQIVND (reference sequence). The CDR3 has 14 amino acids.